This T cell receptor beta chain was captured by sequencing in a study of blood T cell repertoires in COVID-19. On the study more broadly: From the United States, Italy and Spain came samples of acute and convalescent COVID-19. PBMCs, B-cell-depleted T cells, or T cells were the source of the cDNA or gDNA that made up the material.

CDR1 is WNHNN, CDR2 SYGVQD, per germline (reference sequence). J was trimmed by 3 bases and V by 0 bases; bases with no gene match: 10. This CDR3 comprises 18 residues. TCRdb's table, derived via immunoSEQ multiplex PCR, lists solely in-frame clones and lacks some. This sample has 490,000 or so clones, with about nine tenths found just once. Only one count was recorded for this clone. Adults between roughly 18 and 89 years of age took part from about two dozen US areas. Recovery among Cohort 3 donors was established by two negative PCRs, clearance, or symptom resolution. The TCR was taken from a woman between 55 and 75 years old who had recovered from COVID-19. The rearrangement joins TRBV10-1 to TRBJ2-2, with 7 nucleotides matching TRBD2. Specimen: PBMCs or T cells enriched from blood (not recorded which). The CDR3 sequence: CASSESRGAGSYTGELFF. The CDR3, as DNA: TGCGCCAGCAGTGAGTCGAGGGGAGCGGGGAGCTACACCGGGGAGCTGTTTTTT.